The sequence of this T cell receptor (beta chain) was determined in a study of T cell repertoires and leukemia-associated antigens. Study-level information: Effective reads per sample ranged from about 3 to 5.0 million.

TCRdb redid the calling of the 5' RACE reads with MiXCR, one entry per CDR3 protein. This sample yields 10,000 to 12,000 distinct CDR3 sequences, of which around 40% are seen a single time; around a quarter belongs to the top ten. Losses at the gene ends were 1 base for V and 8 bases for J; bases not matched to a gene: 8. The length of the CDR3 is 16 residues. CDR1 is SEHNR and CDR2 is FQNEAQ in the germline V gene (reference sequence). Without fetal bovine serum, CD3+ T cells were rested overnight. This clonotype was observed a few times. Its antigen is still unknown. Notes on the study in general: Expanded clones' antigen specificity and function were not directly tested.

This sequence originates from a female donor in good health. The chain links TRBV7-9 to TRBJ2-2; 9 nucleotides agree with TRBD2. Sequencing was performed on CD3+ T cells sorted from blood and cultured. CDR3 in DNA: TGTGCCAGCAGCTTAGGTCTAGCGGGACGTAGGGGGGAGCTGTTTTTT. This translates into CASSLGLAGRRGELFF.